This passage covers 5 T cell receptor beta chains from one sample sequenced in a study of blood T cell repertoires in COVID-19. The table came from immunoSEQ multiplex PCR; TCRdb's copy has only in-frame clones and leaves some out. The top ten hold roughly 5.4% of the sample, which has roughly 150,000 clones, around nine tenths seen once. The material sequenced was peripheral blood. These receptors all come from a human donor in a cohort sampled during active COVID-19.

CDR3 amino acids: CASSAAGTSAETQYF. The CDR3 DNA reads TGTGCCAGCAGTGCGGCCGGGACTAGCGCGGAGACCCAGTACTTC. The V gene is TRBV6-2 or TRBV6-3, the J gene TRBJ2-5; TRBD2 matches 10 bases. The CDR3 is 15 residues long. Germline V lookup: CDR1 MNHEY, CDR2 SVGEGT. V gave up 5 bases and J gave up 5 bases; unmatched junction bases: 8.

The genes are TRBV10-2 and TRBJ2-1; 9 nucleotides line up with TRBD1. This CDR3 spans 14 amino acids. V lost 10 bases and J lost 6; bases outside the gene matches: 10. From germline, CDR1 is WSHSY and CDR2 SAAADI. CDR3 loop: CATGPGQGRNEQFF. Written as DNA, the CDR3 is TGCGCCACCGGACCGGGACAGGGTCGCAATGAGCAGTTCTTC.

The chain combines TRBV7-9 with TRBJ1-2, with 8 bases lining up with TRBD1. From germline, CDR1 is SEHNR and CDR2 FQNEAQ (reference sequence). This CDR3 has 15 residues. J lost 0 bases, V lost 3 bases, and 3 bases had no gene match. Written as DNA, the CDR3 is TGTGCCAGCAGCTTCGACAGGGGTGCTAACTATGGCTACACCTTC. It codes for CASSFDRGANYGYTF.

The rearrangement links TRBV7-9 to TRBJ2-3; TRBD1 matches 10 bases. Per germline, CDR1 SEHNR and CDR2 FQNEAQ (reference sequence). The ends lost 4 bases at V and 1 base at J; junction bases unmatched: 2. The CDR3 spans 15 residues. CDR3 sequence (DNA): TGTGCCAGCAGCTCCGGGACAGGGGGCACAGATACGCAGTATTTT. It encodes CASSSGTGGTDTQYF.

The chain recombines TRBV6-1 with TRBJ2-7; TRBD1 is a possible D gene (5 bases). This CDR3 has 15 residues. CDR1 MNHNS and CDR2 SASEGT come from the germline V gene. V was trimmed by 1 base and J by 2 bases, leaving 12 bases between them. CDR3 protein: CASSEGAGPTYEQYF. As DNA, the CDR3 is TGTGCCAGCAGTGAAGGGGCAGGGCCTACCTACGAGCAGTACTTC.